The T cell receptor (beta chain) described here comes from a study of blood T cell repertoires in COVID-19. Study background: Acute-phase and convalescent COVID-19 samples originated in the United States, Italy and Spain. PBMCs, B-cell-depleted T cells, or T cells were the source of the cDNA or gDNA that made up the material.

From germline, CDR1 is MNHEY and CDR2 SMNVEV (reference sequence). The CDR3 totals 15 residues. Losses at the gene ends were 6 bases for V and 5 bases for J; bases not matched to a gene: 9. Authors' analysis steps: Estimates of nucleated cell counts were drawn from the amplification of reference gene primers. Sequenced by immunoSEQ multiplex PCR; TCRdb stores in-frame clones only, minus some. Clone size and V and J calls were adopted from that table, with D and trimming inferred from the DNA. The data hold under 250,000 clones, with around 86% observed a single time. The receptor comes from a woman aged 55-69 years who had recovered from COVID-19. The chain combines TRBV27 with TRBJ1-5, with 8 bases aligning to TRBD1. Sequenced input: peripheral blood. The CDR3 loop reads CASSHIGQGDQPQHF. In DNA, the CDR3 is TGTGCCAGCAGCCACATAGGACAGGGAGATCAGCCCCAGCATTTT.